This TCR beta chain was observed in a study of immune evolution from preneoplasia to lung adenocarcinoma (dated by TCRdb to the early 2020s). Study-level background: HLA loss of heterozygosity was seen in roughly 6.6%, 14% and 36% of AIS, MIA and ADC lesions, and in no AAH lesions. In total, the cohort included approximately 53 patients with pulmonary nodules, all of whom underwent surgical resection. According to the study, roughly 100 samples were used for TCR sequencing. The study combined immune gene expression, TCR sequencing and multiplex immunofluorescence to profile immune contexture across lung adenocarcinoma precursors and invasive adenocarcinoma. Resected precursor lesions (AAH, AIS, MIA) and invasive adenocarcinomas were compared against paired morphologically normal lung tissue. POLYSOLVER was used to infer class I HLA alleles from exome data, and LOHHLA was used to detect allele-specific HLA loss. Sample size was determined by specimen availability and not by a prior power calculation. The immune data were integrated with whole exome sequencing and methylation data from the same cohort of nodules. A total of some 51 patients contributed TCR sequencing data. Results and caveats for the whole study, not just this receptor: Because all patients came from Japan and China, whether the findings apply to Western populations was uncertain. Findings were based on association rather than direct causation; larger cohorts with long-term follow-up and longitudinal biopsies were deemed needed. The highest top T cell clone frequencies were observed in normal lung, and a progressive decrease in top T cell clone frequencies appeared to occur from AAH through AIS, MIA and invasive adenocarcinoma. The highest clonality was observed in normal lung, whereas higher T cell density and diversity but lower clonality appeared to be present in later-stage lesions. The highest T cell clonality was observed in KRAS-mutant nodules compared with EGFR-mutant or double wild-type lesions.

The CDR3 covers 12 residues, taking in both the cysteine and the phenylalanine. CDR3 DNA is the only sequence kept; it has 36 bases, read in frame from the first base. The germline V gene sets CDR1 to SQVTM and CDR2 to ANQGSEA. The junction shows trimming of 3 bases on V and 5 bases on J, plus 10 bases between the germline ends. Using the immunoSEQ hsTCRbeta Kit, TCR beta CDR3 regions were sequenced from DNA. As for the original processing: TCR sequencing data were analysed with the ImmunoSEQ Analyzer. T cell clonality was defined as 1 minus Pielou's evenness computed on productive rearrangements. To measure T cell diversity, the inverse Simpson index was applied to productive templates. T cell density was expressed as TCR beta template counts normalized to usable DNA, with usable DNA estimated by amplifying and sequencing housekeeping genes. TCR metrics were compared across histologic stages using two-sided Kruskal-Wallis tests. TCRdb re-hosts the immuneACCESS table, in-frame sequences only. Its copies lack some clones; in the studies checked, an unresolved V gene accounts for under half of them, and the cause for the rest is not known. That table is the source of V, J and clone size, and D and trimming were worked out from the DNA. This sample is represented by under 7,000 clones; roughly 77% of them were singletons. The top ten clones comprise approximately 9.1% of the sample.

About this clone: No cognate antigen has been identified for it. No base quality information exists; no much larger clone differs at one position.

The patients had resection in Japan or China between about 2013 and 2018. Two lung cancer pathologists independently confirmed the histologic diagnosis of each case on H&E slides. Macro-dissection after pathologic assessment enriched premalignant or tumor cells for nucleic acid extraction. FFPE tissue was used for DNA isolation with the AllPrep DNA/RNA FFPE Kit. Input material: FFPE lung adenocarcinoma in situ tissue. Interpreted using the paper, the cell subset or site label stands for: preinvasive adenocarcinoma in situ (AIS). The TCR sequence derives from a person in their sixties or seventies with lung adenocarcinoma. The chain is assembled from TRBV29-1 and TRBJ1-2, with an unclear D gene assignment. The nucleotides read TGCAGCGTTGATTTGGATTTTTATGGCTACACCTTC. This sequence encodes CSVDLDFYGYTF.